Following are 17 T cell receptor beta chains from one sample sequenced in a study of neurological immune-mediated disorders. TCRdb used MiXCR to reprocess the 5' RACE reads, holding one entry per CDR3 protein. Of over 45,000 distinct CDR3 sequences listed, just under 6% are singletons. Specimen: CD4+ T cells from blood. The receptors here all came from a young woman with multiple sclerosis.

This clonotype was recorded a few times. The V call is TRBV19, the J call TRBJ2-1, with D tentatively TRBD1 (6 bases). V gave up 6 bases and J gave up 2 bases, with 14 bases separating them. The CDR3 has 15 amino acids. The germline CDR1 and CDR2 sequences are LNHDA and SQIVND (reference sequence). CDR3 region: CASRRGWGPYNEQFF. In nucleotides, the CDR3 is TGTGCCAGTAGAAGGGGGTGGGGGCCCTACAATGAGCAGTTCTTC.

This clonotype was detected ten times or more. This chain connects TRBV5-1 to TRBJ2-7; TRBD1 agrees at 8 bases. After removal of 0 bases from V and 5 bases from J, the junction contained 10 bases not matched to a gene. Per the germline V gene, CDR1 is SGHRS and CDR2 is YFSETQ. The CDR3 has 16 residues. CDR3 loop: CASSLEKGQGEDEQYV. The CDR3 nucleotides are TGCGCCAGCAGCTTGGAAAAAGGACAGGGAGAAGACGAGCAGTACGTC.

The sample holds many counts of this clonotype. The V and J genes are TRBV7-8 and TRBJ1-1; D is possibly TRBD1 (6 bases). This CDR3 is 13 amino acids long. V lost 0 bases and J 5 bases, leaving 7 bases between the germline ends. Germline values: CDR1 SGHVS, CDR2 FQNEAQ. The CDR3 sequence is CASSLARGTEAFF. In DNA form, the CDR3 reads TGTGCCAGCAGCTTAGCTAGGGGGACTGAAGCTTTCTTT. Filled out from reference TRBV7-8 and TRBJ1-1, the complete variable domain reads GAGVSQSPRYKVAKRGQDVALRCDPISGHVSLFWYQQALGQGPEFLTYFQNEAQLDKSGLPSDRFFAERPEGSVSTLKIQRTQQEDSAVYLCASSLARGTEAFFGQGTRLTVV.

This clonotype was observed at least ten times. The chain joins TRBV5-1 to TRBJ2-1; 13 bases are a match to TRBD2. This CDR3 is built from 15 residues. The ends lost 4 bases at V and 9 bases at J; junction bases unmatched: 7. Looked up from germline, CDR1 is SGHRS and CDR2 is YFSETQ. The CDR3 DNA is TGCGCCAGCAGCCAGGGACTAGCGGGATGGGGTGAGCAGTTCTTC. It specifies CASSQGLAGWGEQFF.

In this sample, this clonotype turned up a few times. The rearrangement uses TRBV5-1 and TRBJ2-1; D gene ambiguous. The CDR3 contains 12 residues. The V gene lost 2 bases and the J gene lost 4 bases, with 4 bases spanning the gap. Germline V gene lookup returns CDR1 SGHRS and CDR2 YFSETQ. The DNA for the CDR3 is TGCGCCAGCAGCTTCCAGTACAATGAGCAGTTCTTC. Translation: CASSFQYNEQFF.

This clonotype was seen ten or more times. The chain is built from TRBV6-6 and TRBJ2-3, with D maybe TRBD2 (7 bases). V was trimmed by 10 bases and J by 4 bases, leaving 15 bases between them. Germline V gene lookup returns CDR1 MNHNY and CDR2 SVGAGI (reference sequence). The CDR3 contains 13 residues. CDR3 DNA sequence: TGTGCCACCAAAGGGGGGGGCCCAGATACGCAGTATTTT. Translated: CATKGGGPDTQYF.

This clonotype has at least ten counts. The chain uses TRBV28 and TRBJ2-3; D is unresolved. Between the trimmed V and J ends, which lost 2 bases and 4 bases, there was a span of 10 bases. The V gene's germline CDR1 is MDHEN and CDR2 SYDVKM. This CDR3 contains 14 residues. CDR3 region: CASSLMGNSDTQYF. DNA for the CDR3: TGTGCCAGCAGTTTAATGGGGAATTCAGATACGCAGTATTTT.

This clonotype turned up a few times. J is TRBJ1-1 and V is TRBV6-5; a weak D match, TRBD1 (5 bases). The CDR3 has 14 amino acids. Looked up from germline, CDR1 is MNHEY and CDR2 is SVGAGI. Trimming removed 7 bases at V and 2 bases at J, with 14 bases between. CDR3 DNA: TGTGCCAGCACCCAACGGGGGGTTAACACTGAAGCTTTCTTT. Amino acids: CASTQRGVNTEAFF.

This clonotype was picked up many times. The gene calls are TRBV12-3 or TRBV12-4 and TRBJ1-5; D is unclear. Trimming took off 9 bases at V and 7 bases at J, with 13 bases between the two ends. CDR3 length: 12 amino acids. CDR3 amino acids: CASYTSGQPQHF. CDR3 sequence (DNA): TGTGCCAGTTACACCTCCGGCCAGCCCCAGCATTTT.

Many counts were recorded for this clonotype. The rearrangement uses TRBV24-1 and TRBJ1-2; D is undetermined. Trimming pared 2 bases from V and 6 bases from J, leaving 12 bases between. This CDR3 contains 14 residues. CDR1 and CDR2 from the germline V gene are KGHDR and SFDVKD. DNA of the CDR3: TGTGCCACCAGTGATTGGTCCCGCGGTCATGGCTACACCTTC. It is translated as CATSDWSRGHGYTF.

This clonotype was observed at least ten times. This sequence joins TRBV28 and TRBJ2-1; 9 positions agree with TRBD2. The CDR3 runs to 15 residues. Germline CDR1 MDHEN, CDR2 SYDVKM. Trimming cost V 6 bases and J 0 bases; bases outside gene matches: 3. The DNA for the CDR3 is TGTGCCAGCAGGGGGACTAGCAGCTCCTACAATGAGCAGTTCTTC. Encoded protein: CASRGTSSSYNEQFF.

This clonotype was seen repeatedly, ten times or more. This chain links TRBV6-4 with TRBJ2-1, with TRBD2 identical over 12 bases. The CDR3 covers 18 residues. The V and J ends lost 0 bases and 5 bases, in that order; junction bases with no gene match: 8. Germline-derived CDR1 and CDR2 are MRHNA and SNTAGT. The CDR3 region has the DNA TGTGCCAGCAGTGACTCAGGGCGACTAGCGGGAGTTGACAATGAGCAGTTCTTC. Translating gives CASSDSGRLAGVDNEQFF.

CDR3 residues: CASRRQMNTEAFF. In DNA form, the CDR3 reads TGTGCCAGCAGAAGACAGATGAACACTGAAGCTTTCTTT. The chain is built from TRBV2 and TRBJ1-1; TRBD1 is a possible D gene (5 bases). Germline loops: CDR1 SNHLY, CDR2 FYNNEI. This CDR3 spans 13 amino acids. Deletions cut 6 bases from V and 0 bases from J, with 8 bases between.

This clonotype was detected ten times or more. This chain joins TRBV5-1 and TRBJ1-1; D is unclear. CDR1 and CDR2 (germline): SGHRS, YFSETQ. There are 13 residues in the CDR3. The V end was cut by 1 base, the J end by 1 base, with 5 bases between. CDR3 in DNA: TGCGCCAGCAGCTTGACCACGAACACTGAAGCTTTCTTT. The encoded protein is CASSLTTNTEAFF.

This clonotype was seen more than once but under ten times. This chain connects TRBV5-6 to TRBJ1-2; D not resolved. Germline-derived CDR1 and CDR2 are SGHDT and YYEEEE. Trimming cost V 4 bases and J 2 bases, with 12 bases left between them. There are 14 residues in the CDR3. The DNA for the CDR3 is TGTGCCAGCAGCCTATTCGGACTGAACTATGGCTACACCTTC. Translating gives CASSLFGLNYGYTF.

This clonotype was recorded many times. The rearrangement links TRBV7-2 to TRBJ2-3; weak D call: TRBD2 (6 bases). The CDR3 spans 17 residues. Trimming stripped 1 base from V and 1 base from J, with 15 bases between. Germline V gene lookup returns CDR1 SGHTA and CDR2 FQGNSA. CDR3 residues: CASSLGARPGGTDTQYF. CDR3 DNA sequence: TGTGCCAGCAGCTTAGGCGCCCGGCCGGGGGGCACAGATACGCAGTATTTT.

This clonotype was counted at least ten times. The V and J genes are TRBV10-3 and TRBJ2-1; D is undetermined. Trimming took off 6 bases at V and 8 bases at J, with 8 bases between the two ends. CDR1 and CDR2 (germline): ENHRY, SYGVKD. This CDR3 contains 11 residues. Here the CDR3 reads CAIREVDEQFF. The DNA for the CDR3 is TGTGCCATCAGAGAGGTGGATGAGCAGTTCTTC.